A selection of T cell receptor beta chains follows, all from one sample in a study of CD8+ T cells in alopecia areata. Generated by immunoSEQ multiplex PCR, the TCRdb table keeps only in-frame clones and is missing some. In the table there are about 140,000 clones, approximately 50% of which are singletons. Sequenced here: CD4+ T cells sorted from blood, sampled at week 0. The receptors derive from a human donor with alopecia areata. The conserved cysteine and the conserved F or W are not part of the CDR3 here.

J gene	V gene	CDR3 protein
TRBJ2-1	TRBV6-1	ASTVTSGTYNEQF
TRBJ1-1	TRBV28	ASSLGGVNTEAF
TRBJ2-3	TRBV19	ASSISYTDTQY
TRBJ2-3	TRBV4-2	ASSQTGTSGRDTQY
TRBJ1-1	TRBV28	ASRRNTEAF
TRBJ2-5	TRBV2	ASKVGTGQETQY
TRBJ2-1	TRBV30	AWSEMYEQF
TRBJ1-2	TRBV9	ASSALRGASGYT
TRBJ2-7	TRBV15	ATSRTAGGYEQY
TRBJ1-3	TRBV6-1	ASSASTGSSGNTIY
TRBJ2-1	TRBV29-1	SAAYGEQF
TRBJ2-7	TRBV10-3	AISSDTKLSYEQY
TRBJ2-1	TRBV29-1	SDAGLAGYEQF
TRBJ2-1	TRBV30	AWSSRTEQF
TRBJ2-2	TRBV29-1	SPNRDLERELF
TRBJ1-2	TRBV14	ASSPDGQSGT
TRBJ2-6	TRBV29-1	SVASNRAGANVLT
TRBJ2-2	TRBV10-3	AISEPIGRTGELF
TRBJ1-4	TRBV30	AWSNRINEKLF
TRBJ2-7	TRBV4-2	ASSQVYGEQY
TRBJ2-2	TRBV19	ASSWGGRDGGTGELF
TRBJ2-7	TRBV2	ASSPEYEQY
TRBJ1-5	TRBV6-6	ASEVGAGPNQPQH
TRBJ2-7	TRBV28	ASSLGGGRYEQY
TRBJ2-4	TRBV18	ASSPPSQRIKNIQY
TRBJ2-3	TRBV7-2	ASSRGLAGGEDTQY
TRBJ1-2	TRBV2	ASSVIDSNYGYT
TRBJ1-1	TRBV6-5	ASSLRNPGGEAF
TRBJ2-5	TRBV20-1	SARDGPSQY
TRBJ2-1	TRBV5-4	ASSLLAGGPNEQF
TRBJ2-1	TRBV9	ASSFRQGGNEQF
TRBJ2-1	TRBV2	ASRPGQAYNEQF
TRBJ2-7	TRBV2	ASSPRPYEQY
TRBJ1-5	TRBV30	AWSVRSNQPQH
TRBJ1-5	TRBV29-1	SVTGESNQPQH
TRBJ2-3	TRBV20-1	SAWSTDTQY
TRBJ2-6	TRBV19	ASTTTSGANVLT
TRBJ1-1	TRBV6-6	ASSEDSQTEAF
TRBJ1-4	TRBV5-1	ASSLMGRNEKLF
TRBJ2-2	TRBV5-6	ASSSGLNTGELF
TRBJ2-5	TRBV4-1	ASSQDTGTQETQY
TRBJ1-1	TRBV5-1	ASSLGSNTEAF
TRBJ2-1	TRBV29-1	SVEDVGYSSSQF
TRBJ2-3	TRBV29-1	SAGTTDTQY
TRBJ2-3	TRBV29-1	SVAGTFDTQY
TRBJ2-5	TRBV7-2	ASSFTRLEWWETQY
TRBJ1-5	TRBV19	ASSHTGVYNQPQH
TRBJ1-2	TRBV18	ASSPAGGYGYT
TRBJ1-2	TRBV4-1	ASSPDGQGVNYGYT
TRBJ1-5	TRBV2	ASSELRQGGQPQH
TRBJ2-1	TRBV6-5	ASSYSDNEQF
TRBJ2-5	TRBV6-5	ASSPSGVGETQY
TRBJ2-1	TRBV7-3	ASSSVPRGGRIYNEQF